This T cell receptor (beta chain) was identified during a study of shared clonotypes between healthy human individuals. Trimming cost V 3 bases and J 3 bases; bases outside gene matches: 7. Germline V gene lookup returns CDR1 GTSNPN and CDR2 SVGIG (reference sequence). The CDR3 runs 15 residues. TCRdb's copy holds only in-frame clones and misses some; the assay was immunoSEQ multiplex PCR. The sample records about 1.1 million clones, roughly 77% being singletons. The chain recombines TRBV30 with TRBJ1-4; TRBD1 matches at 7 bases. This TCR derives from a young man in good health. Some clones in this sample may be carry-over from other donors' samples. Sequencing was carried out using memory CD4+ T cells from PBMCs. The subset here: CD45RA-negative fraction. DNA of the CDR3: TGTGCCTGGAGATTGGAGACAGGGTCTAATGAAAAACTGTTTTTT. Amino acids: CAWRLETGSNEKLFF.